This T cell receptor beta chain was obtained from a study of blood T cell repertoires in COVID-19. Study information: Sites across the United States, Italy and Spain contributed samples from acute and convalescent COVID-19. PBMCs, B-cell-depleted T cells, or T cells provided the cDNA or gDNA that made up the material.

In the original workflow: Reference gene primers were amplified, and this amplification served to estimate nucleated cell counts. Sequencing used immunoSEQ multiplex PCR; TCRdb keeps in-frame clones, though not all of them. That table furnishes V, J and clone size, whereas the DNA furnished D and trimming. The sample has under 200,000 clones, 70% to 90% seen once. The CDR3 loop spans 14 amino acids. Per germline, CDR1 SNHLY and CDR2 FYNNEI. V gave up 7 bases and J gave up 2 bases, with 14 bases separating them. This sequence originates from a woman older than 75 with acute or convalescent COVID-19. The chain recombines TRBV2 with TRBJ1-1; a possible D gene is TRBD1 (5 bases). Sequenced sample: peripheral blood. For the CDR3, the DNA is TGTGCCAGCACAGTAGGGCAGGGAAACACTGAAGCTTTCTTT. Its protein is CASTVGQGNTEAFF.